Listed here are 21 T cell receptor beta chains from one sample, sequenced in a study of CD8+ T cells in alopecia areata. The treatment here: oral pan-JAK inhibitor, 5-10 mg twice daily. RNA, once extracted, was reverse transcribed into cDNA for use as the sequencing template. TCRdb keeps only in-frame clones here, not all; method: immunoSEQ multiplex PCR. The repertoire consists of 110,000 to 150,000 clones, with nearly 55% occurring once and the leading ten covering about 16%. The sequencing used CD8+ T cells sorted from blood, collected at week 4, from a patient treated with tofacitinib. The source of these receptors is a human donor with alopecia areata.

A few counts support this clone. The rearrangement joins TRBV9 to TRBJ1-1, with D unclear. This CDR3 is 13 amino acids long. Germline values: CDR1 SGDLS, CDR2 YYNGEE. Between the trimmed V and J ends, which lost 5 bases and 5 bases, there was a span of 13 bases. CDR3 sequence reads: CASRRKDETEAFF. CDR3 nucleotides: TGTGCCAGCAGGCGGAAAGACGAGACTGAAGCTTTCTTT.

This chain links TRBV27 with TRBJ2-5, with D unclear. V lost 1 base and J 0 bases, leaving 6 bases between the germline ends. CDR3 length equals 14 residues. Germline loops: CDR1 MNHEY, CDR2 SMNVEV (reference sequence). The DNA for the CDR3 is TGTGCCAGCAGTTTATTCCCGTACCAAGAGACCCAGTACTTC. Protein sequence: CASSLFPYQETQYF.

In the case of this clone: This same CDR3 is encoded by further DNA sequences in the sample. The chain uses TRBV30 and TRBJ1-5, with D unresolved. Per germline, CDR1 GTSNPN and CDR2 SVGIG (reference sequence). The CDR3 consists of 14 residues. With 2 bases removed from V and 0 bases from J, the gap between germline ends came to 8 bases. The CDR3 nucleotides read TGTGCCTGGAGTCCCCCTTATAGCAATCAGCCCCAGCATTTT. It yields the protein CAWSPPYSNQPQHF.

The chain is built from TRBV5-4 and TRBJ1-2, with D maybe TRBD1 (5 bases). Germline V gives CDR1 SGHNT, CDR2 YYREEE (reference sequence). The CDR3 sequence is 13 residues long. The V end was cut by 4 bases, the J end by 4 bases, with 11 bases between. CDR3 residues: CASSGHPLYGYTF. CDR3 nucleotide sequence: TGTGCCAGCAGCGGACATCCCCTCTATGGCTACACCTTC. The whole variable domain, remainder taken from reference TRBV5-4 and TRBJ1-2, is ETGVTQSPTHLIKTRGQQVTLRCSSQSGHNTVSWYQQALGQGPQFIFQYYREEENGRGNFPPRFSGLQFPNYSSELNVNALELDDSALYLCASSGHPLYGYTFGSGTRLTVV.

The rearrangement links TRBV6-5 to TRBJ2-1, with D unclear. CDR1 MNHEY and CDR2 SVGAGI come from the germline V gene. CDR3 length equals 13 residues. V was shortened by 9 bases and J by 0 bases, with 9 bases between the two germline ends. The CDR3 DNA sequence: TGTGCCAGTGGACCCTACTCCTACAATGAGCAGTTCTTC. Protein sequence: CASGPYSYNEQFF.

Worth noting for this clone: Other DNA variants within this sample encode the same CDR3. This chain links TRBV30 with TRBJ1-1; D not certain. CDR1 and CDR2 from the germline V gene are GTSNPN and SVGIG (reference sequence). This CDR3 contains 11 residues. V was cut by 2 bases and J by 2 bases, with 3 bases left in between. The CDR3 region has the DNA TGTGCCTGGAGTCGAAACACTGAAGCTTTCTTT. Translating gives CAWSRNTEAFF.

V is TRBV27 and J is TRBJ2-3, with 7 bases aligning to TRBD1. The V segment lost 5 bases and the J segment 4 bases; nucleotides outside the gene matches: 9. Germline V CDR1 and CDR2: MNHEY, SMNVEV (reference sequence). The CDR3 spans 15 residues. CDR3 sequence: CASSLWAGGSDTQYF. The CDR3 DNA sequence: TGTGCCAGCAGTCTCTGGGCAGGGGGTTCAGATACGCAGTATTTT.

V usage is TRBV9 and J usage is TRBJ1-2; 8 bases align to TRBD1. V was pared by 4 bases and J by 4 bases, with 6 bases of the junction left unmatched. CDR3 length: 14 residues. Looked up from germline, CDR1 is SGDLS and CDR2 is YYNGEE. The CDR3 DNA follows: TGTGCCAGCAGCTACCGGACAGGGACCTATGGCTACACCTTC. It codes for CASSYRTGTYGYTF.

With respect to this clone: In the same sample, other DNA sequences code for this CDR3. The CDR3 region has the DNA TGTGCCAGCAGTTTGGGAGGACCCCTCCACTTT. Protein sequence: CASSLGGPLHF. The chain has TRBV27 and TRBJ1-6; the D is unclear. Germline loops: CDR1 MNHEY, CDR2 SMNVEV (reference sequence). The length of the CDR3 is 11 residues. V was pared by 3 bases and J by 12 bases, with 6 bases between.

In nucleotides, the CDR3 is TGTGCCAGTGCCTGGGGGCCGGCTAATGAAAAACTGTTTTTT. Protein product: CASAWGPANEKLFF. The chain joins TRBV19 to TRBJ1-4; a possible D gene is TRBD1 (6 bases). V was clipped by 8 bases and J by 3 bases, with 13 bases between them. The CDR3 consists of 14 residues. Germline V gene sequence: CDR1 LNHDA, CDR2 SQIVND (reference sequence).

The chain carries TRBV15 and TRBJ1-1, with unresolved D. Germline CDR1 reads LNHNV; CDR2 reads YYDKDF (reference sequence). V was pared by 6 bases and J by 0 bases, with 8 bases between. This CDR3 contains 13 residues. The CDR3 bases are TGTGCCACCAGGCGCGATATGAACACTGAAGCTTTCTTT. It specifies CATRRDMNTEAFF.

The sample holds one count of this clone. The chain employs TRBV29-1 and TRBJ1-2, with D hard to call. Germline V lookup: CDR1 SQVTM, CDR2 ANQGSEA. V was shortened by 3 bases and J by 8 bases, with 10 bases between the two germline ends. This CDR3 is 11 amino acids long. The CDR3 sequence: CSVEEELGYTF. CDR3 sequence (DNA): TGCAGCGTTGAGGAGGAGCTCGGCTACACCTTC.

The table lists this clone with a few counts. The chain combines TRBV6-5 with TRBJ2-7; TRBD1 agrees at 9 bases. CDR1 and CDR2 from the germline V gene are MNHEY and SVGAGI. The CDR3 has 13 amino acids. The V gene end was trimmed by 6 bases and the J gene end by 3 bases; junction bases not matched to a gene: 3. CDR3 nucleotide sequence: TGTGCCAGCAGAACGGACAGGGGCTACGAGCAGTACTTC. Translation: CASRTDRGYEQYF.

This rearrangement joins TRBV4-1 to TRBJ2-3; D gene uncertain. The CDR3 runs 14 residues. CDR1 and CDR2 from the germline V gene are MGHRA and YSYEKL. V was shortened by 0 bases and J by 2 bases, with 6 bases between the two germline ends. As DNA, the CDR3 is TGCGCCAGCAGCCAAGAGGAGTACACAGATACGCAGTATTTT. Its protein product is CASSQEEYTDTQYF.

The chain couples TRBV7-2 to TRBJ2-1; tentative D call: TRBD1 (6 bases). Trimming pared 3 bases from V and 0 bases from J, leaving 12 bases between. This CDR3 is built from 16 residues. Per germline, CDR1 SGHTA and CDR2 FQGNSA. The CDR3 loop is CASSFPRDISYNEQFF. CDR3 nucleotides: TGTGCCAGCAGCTTCCCCCGGGACATCTCCTACAATGAGCAGTTCTTC. Full variable domain (outside the CDR3, taken from reference TRBV7-2 and TRBJ2-1): GAGVSQSPSNKVTEKGKDVELRCDPISGHTALYWYRQSLGQGLEFLIYFQGNSAPDKSGLPSDRFSAERTGGSVSTLTIQRTQQEDSAVYLCASSFPRDISYNEQFFGPGTRLTVL.

This clone turned up a few times. This chain links TRBV30 with TRBJ2-4; D may correspond to TRBD1 or TRBD2 (6 bases each). The germline gives CDR1 GTSNPN, CDR2 SVGIG (reference sequence). Between the trimmed V and J ends, which lost 0 bases and 8 bases, there was a span of 14 bases. The CDR3 totals 14 residues. The CDR3 reads CAWSVKPRGHIQYF. The CDR3 nucleotides read TGTGCCTGGAGTGTAAAACCTCGGGGGCACATTCAGTACTTC.

V gene TRBV5-6 combines with J gene TRBJ2-7; 8 bases line up with TRBD1. CDR3 length: 13 amino acids. With V trimmed by 5 bases and J by 6 bases, 7 bases remained unmatched. CDR1 is SGHDT and CDR2 is YYEEEE in the germline V gene. In DNA, the CDR3 is TGTGCCAGCAGTTGGGGCAGGGGGCCCGAGCAGTACTTC. This gives the protein CASSWGRGPEQYF.

The sample holds a few counts of this clone. The CDR3 is CASSEEGTGADTQYF. The CDR3 DNA reads as TGTGCCAGCAGTGAAGAAGGGACAGGGGCAGATACGCAGTATTTT. The V and J genes are TRBV6-1 and TRBJ2-3; 10 bases fit TRBD1. Per germline, CDR1 MNHNS and CDR2 SASEGT. Losses at the gene ends were 1 base for V and 4 bases for J; bases not matched to a gene: 2. CDR3 size: 15 residues.

The chain links TRBV4-1 to TRBJ2-7; D tentatively reads TRBD1 or TRBD2 (5 bases each). This CDR3 comprises 14 residues. Per germline, CDR1 MGHRA and CDR2 YSYEKL. Trimming stripped 1 base from V and 6 bases from J, with 13 bases between. CDR3 bases: TGCGCCAGCAGCCAAGTACACGGGGCTTCCGAGCAGTACTTC. It encodes CASSQVHGASEQYF.

This clone has only a few counts. The V gene is TRBV23-1, the J gene TRBJ1-2; D is possibly TRBD1 (5 bases). TRBV23-1 falls under the ORF class, with uncertain function. CDR3 length: 14 amino acids. With 7 bases removed from V and 2 bases from J, the gap between germline ends came to 14 bases. In nucleotides, the CDR3 is TGCGCCAGCAATCCGGGACGAGGGAACTATGGCTACACCTTC. Translated: CASNPGRGNYGYTF.

This clone was seen a few times. The V and J genes are TRBV19 and TRBJ2-1, with D perhaps assigned TRBD1 or TRBD2 (5 bases each). Germline CDR1 LNHDA, CDR2 SQIVND (reference sequence). Trimming took off 5 bases at V and 7 bases at J, with 15 bases between the two ends. CDR3 size: 14 residues. CDR3 loop: CASSETGTGNEQFF. Written as DNA, the CDR3 is TGTGCCAGTAGTGAAACCGGGACCGGGAATGAGCAGTTCTTC.